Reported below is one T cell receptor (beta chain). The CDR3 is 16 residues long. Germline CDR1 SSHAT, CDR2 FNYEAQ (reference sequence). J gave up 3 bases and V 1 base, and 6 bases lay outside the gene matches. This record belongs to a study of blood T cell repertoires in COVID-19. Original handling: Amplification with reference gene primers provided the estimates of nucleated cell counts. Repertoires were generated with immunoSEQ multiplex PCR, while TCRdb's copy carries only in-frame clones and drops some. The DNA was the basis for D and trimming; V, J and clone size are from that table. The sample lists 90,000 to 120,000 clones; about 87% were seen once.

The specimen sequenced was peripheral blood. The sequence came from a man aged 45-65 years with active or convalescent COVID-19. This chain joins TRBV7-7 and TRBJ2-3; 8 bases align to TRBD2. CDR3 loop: CASSLGVAGLTDTQYF. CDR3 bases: TGTGCCAGCAGCTTAGGAGTAGCGGGATTAACAGATACGCAGTATTTT.